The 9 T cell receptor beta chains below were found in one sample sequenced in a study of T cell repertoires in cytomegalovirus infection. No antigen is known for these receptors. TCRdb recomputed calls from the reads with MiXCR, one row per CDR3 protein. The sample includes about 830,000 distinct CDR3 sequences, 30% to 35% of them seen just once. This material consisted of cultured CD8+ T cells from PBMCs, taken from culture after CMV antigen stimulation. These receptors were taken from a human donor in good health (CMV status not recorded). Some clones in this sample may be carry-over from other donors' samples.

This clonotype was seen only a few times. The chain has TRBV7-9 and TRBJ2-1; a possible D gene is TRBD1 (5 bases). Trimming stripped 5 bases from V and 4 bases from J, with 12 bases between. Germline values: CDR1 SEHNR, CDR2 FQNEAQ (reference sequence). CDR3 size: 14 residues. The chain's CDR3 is CASSPPGFYNEQFF. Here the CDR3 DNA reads TGTGCCAGCAGCCCCCCAGGGTTTTACAATGAGCAGTTCTTC.

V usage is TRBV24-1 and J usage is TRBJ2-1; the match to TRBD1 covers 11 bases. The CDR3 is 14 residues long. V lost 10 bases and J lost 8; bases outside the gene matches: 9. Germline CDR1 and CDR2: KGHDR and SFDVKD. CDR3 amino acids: CATSGQGVWDEQFF. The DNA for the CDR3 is TGTGCCACTTCGGGACAGGGGGTATGGGATGAGCAGTTCTTC.

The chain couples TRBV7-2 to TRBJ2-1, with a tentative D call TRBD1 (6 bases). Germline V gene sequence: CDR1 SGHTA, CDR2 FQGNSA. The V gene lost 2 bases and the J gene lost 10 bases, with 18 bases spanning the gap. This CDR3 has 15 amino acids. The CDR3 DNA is TGTGCCAGCAGCTTAAGGTTTCAGGGGTTGGTGGAGCAGTTCTTC. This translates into CASSLRFQGLVEQFF.

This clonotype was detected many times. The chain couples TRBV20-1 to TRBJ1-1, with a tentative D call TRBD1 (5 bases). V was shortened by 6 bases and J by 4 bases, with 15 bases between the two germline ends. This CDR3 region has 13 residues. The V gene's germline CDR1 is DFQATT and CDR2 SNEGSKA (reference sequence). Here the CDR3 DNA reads TGCAGTGCCAGCCGAGGGGCGGTCACTGAAGCTTTCTTT. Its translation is CSASRGAVTEAFF.

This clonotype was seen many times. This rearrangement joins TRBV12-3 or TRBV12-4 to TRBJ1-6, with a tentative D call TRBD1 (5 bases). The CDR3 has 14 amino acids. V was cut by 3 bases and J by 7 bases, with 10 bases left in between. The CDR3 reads CASSFRAPNSPLHF. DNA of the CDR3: TGTGCCAGCAGTTTCAGGGCGCCAAATTCACCCCTCCACTTT.

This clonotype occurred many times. The CDR3 region is CASSLEWQGVRYEQYF. CDR3 nucleotides: TGTGCCAGCAGCTTAGAATGGCAGGGGGTGCGCTACGAGCAGTACTTC. The V call is TRBV7-2, the J call TRBJ2-7; the match to TRBD1 covers 7 bases. CDR3 length equals 16 residues. CDR1 SGHTA and CDR2 FQGNSA come from the germline V gene. Trimming removed 1 base from V and 3 bases from J; junction bases left unmatched: 9.

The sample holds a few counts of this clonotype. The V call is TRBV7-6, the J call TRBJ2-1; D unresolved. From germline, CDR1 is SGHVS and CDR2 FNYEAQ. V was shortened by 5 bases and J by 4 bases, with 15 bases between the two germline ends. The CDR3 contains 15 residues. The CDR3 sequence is CASSQTLTVYNEQFF. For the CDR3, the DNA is TGTGCCAGCAGCCAAACCCTGACCGTTTACAATGAGCAGTTCTTC.

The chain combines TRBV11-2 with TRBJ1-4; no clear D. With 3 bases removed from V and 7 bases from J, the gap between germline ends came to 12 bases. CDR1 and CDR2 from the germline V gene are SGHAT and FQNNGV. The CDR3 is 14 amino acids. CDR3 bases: TGTGCCAGCAGCTTGGGAGATCAAAGTGAAAAACTGTTTTTT. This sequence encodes CASSLGDQSEKLFF.

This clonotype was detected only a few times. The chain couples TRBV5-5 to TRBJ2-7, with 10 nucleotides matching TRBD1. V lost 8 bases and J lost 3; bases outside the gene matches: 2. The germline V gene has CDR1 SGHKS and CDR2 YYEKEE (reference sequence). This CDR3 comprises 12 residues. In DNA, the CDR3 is TGTGCCAGTTGGACAGGGGGCTACGAGCAGTACTTC. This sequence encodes CASWTGGYEQYF.